This T cell receptor beta chain was profiled in a study of response to subunit inactivated influenza vaccine. A few counts support this clonotype. Its specificity is unknown. Whole-study findings and limits: Authors suggested each seasonal flu vaccination may recruit only limited numbers of new T cells.

TCRdb re-called the RT-PCR reads with MiXCR, one entry per CDR3 protein. The sample holds around 150,000 distinct CDR3 sequences; about a tenth are singletons and the top ten take around an eighth. Here the sequenced sample was non-naive T cells sorted from PBMCs, taken about 6 weeks after vaccination. This clonotype was obtained from a middle-aged man who received an inactivated influenza vaccine.

Here the CDR3 reads CASSIRGVPVEYF. CDR3 nucleotides: TGTGCCAGTAGTATTCGGGGGGTTCCGGTGGAGTACTTC. The rearrangement joins TRBV19 to TRBJ2-4; 7 nucleotides match TRBD2. The CDR3 runs 13 residues. Germline V gene data show CDR1 as LNHDA and CDR2 as SQIVND (reference sequence). Trimming removed 3 bases from V and 14 bases from J; junction bases left unmatched: 10.